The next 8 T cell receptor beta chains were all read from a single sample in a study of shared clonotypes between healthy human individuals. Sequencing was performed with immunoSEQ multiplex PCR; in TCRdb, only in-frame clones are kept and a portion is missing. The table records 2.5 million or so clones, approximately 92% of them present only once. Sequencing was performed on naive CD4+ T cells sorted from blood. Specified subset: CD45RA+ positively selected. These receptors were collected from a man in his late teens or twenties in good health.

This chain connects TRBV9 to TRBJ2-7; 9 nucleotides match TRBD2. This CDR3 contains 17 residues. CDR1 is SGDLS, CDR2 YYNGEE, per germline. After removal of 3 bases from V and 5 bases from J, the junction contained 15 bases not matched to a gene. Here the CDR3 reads CASSEGDIAGVLNEQYF. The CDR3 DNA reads TGTGCCAGCAGCGAGGGCGACATAGCGGGAGTATTGAACGAGCAGTACTTC. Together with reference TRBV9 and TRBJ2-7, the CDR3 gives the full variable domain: DSGVTQTPKHLITATGQRVTLRCSPRSGDLSVYWYQQSLDQGLQFLIQYYNGEERAKGNILERFSAQQFPDLHSELNLSSLELGDSALYFCASSEGDIAGVLNEQYFGPGTRLTVT.

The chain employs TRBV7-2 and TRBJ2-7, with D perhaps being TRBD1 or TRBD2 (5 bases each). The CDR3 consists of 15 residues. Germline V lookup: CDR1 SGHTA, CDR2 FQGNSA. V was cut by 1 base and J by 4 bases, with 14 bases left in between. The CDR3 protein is CASSLVRGQVYEQYF. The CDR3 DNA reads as TGTGCCAGCAGCTTAGTCCGGGGCCAGGTTTACGAGCAGTACTTC.

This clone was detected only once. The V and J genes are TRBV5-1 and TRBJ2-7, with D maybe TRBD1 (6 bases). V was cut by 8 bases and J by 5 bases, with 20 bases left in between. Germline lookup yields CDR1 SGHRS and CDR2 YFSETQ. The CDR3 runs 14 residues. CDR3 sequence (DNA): TGCGCCAGGCAGTCAGAACCGGGACATAACGAGCAGTACTTC. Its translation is CARQSEPGHNEQYF.

This chain's CDR3 is CASKRSGANVLTF. The CDR3 DNA reads as TGTGCCAGTAAGCGCTCTGGGGCCAACGTCCTGACTTTC. The chain uses TRBV19 and TRBJ2-6, with unresolved D. V lost 7 bases, J lost 0 bases, and 4 bases lay in between. The CDR3 has 13 amino acids. Germline V CDR1 and CDR2: LNHDA, SQIVND (reference sequence).

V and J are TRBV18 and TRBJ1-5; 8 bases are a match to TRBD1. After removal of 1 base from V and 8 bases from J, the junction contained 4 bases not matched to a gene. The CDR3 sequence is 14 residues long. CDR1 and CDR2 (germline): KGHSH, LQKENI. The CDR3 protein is CASSPLAQGEPQHF. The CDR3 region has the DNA TGTGCCAGCTCACCACTCGCACAGGGGGAGCCCCAGCATTTT.

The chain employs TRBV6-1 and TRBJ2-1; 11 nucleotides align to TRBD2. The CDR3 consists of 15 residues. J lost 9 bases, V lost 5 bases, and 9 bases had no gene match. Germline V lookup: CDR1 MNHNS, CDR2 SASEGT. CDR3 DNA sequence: TGTGCCAGCAGTTCGACTAGCGGGATCGGTCTTGAGCAGTTCTTC. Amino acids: CASSSTSGIGLEQFF.

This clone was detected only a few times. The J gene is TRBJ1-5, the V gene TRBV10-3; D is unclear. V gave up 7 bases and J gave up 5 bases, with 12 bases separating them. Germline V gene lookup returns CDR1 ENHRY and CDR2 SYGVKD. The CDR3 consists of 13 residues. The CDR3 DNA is TGTGCCATCAACCCCCAGGCTGATCAGCCCCAGCATTTT. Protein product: CAINPQADQPQHF.

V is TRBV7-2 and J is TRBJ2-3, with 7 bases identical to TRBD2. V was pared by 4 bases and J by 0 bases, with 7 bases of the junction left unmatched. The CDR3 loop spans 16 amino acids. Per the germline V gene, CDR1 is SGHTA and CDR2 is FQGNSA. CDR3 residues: CASSSLSSGSTDTQYF. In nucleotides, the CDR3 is TGTGCCAGCAGCTCCCTTTCTAGCGGAAGCACAGATACGCAGTATTTT.